The T cell receptor (beta chain) described here comes from a study of CD8 T cells in Susac syndrome. Sequencing of TCR beta was performed on blood CD8+ T cells and on blood CD4+ T cells. Susac syndrome patients met recently defined diagnostic criteria for definite or probable disease. The authors reverse transcribed roughly 0.5 to 1 ug RNA with random hexamers. The immunoSEQ assay covered 54 Vbeta and 13 Jbeta segments for CDR3. TCRdb re-derived calls from the immunoSEQ multiplex PCR reads in MiXCR, one entry per CDR3 protein. The profile shows approximately 210,000 distinct CDR3 sequences, about 95% of them singletons. The V end was cut by 11 bases, the J end by 6 bases, with 22 bases between. Germline loops: CDR1 MNHNS, CDR2 SASEGT. This CDR3 region has 14 residues.

This TCR was recovered from a human donor with Susac syndrome. Input material: CD4+ T cells from PBMCs. This sequence joins TRBV6-1 and TRBJ1-1; no definite D call. The CDR3 region has the DNA TGTGCCGCCAGCAGTGAAGTTGGCGGGGCTGAAGCTTTCTTT. Protein sequence: CAASSEVGGAEAFF.